The clone carrying this TCR beta chain was seen only once. The V and J ends lost 6 bases and 3 bases respectively, with 6 bases between them. From germline, CDR1 is SGDLS and CDR2 YYNGEE. CDR3 size: 12 residues. This entry is derived from a study of CD8 T cells in Susac syndrome. FACS enriched CD8+ TEMRA cells, while bulk CD8+ and CD4+ were negatively isolated. An input of roughly 0.5 to 1 ug of RNA was subjected to reverse transcription using random hexamers. TCRdb recomputed calls from the immunoSEQ multiplex PCR reads with MiXCR, one row per CDR3 protein. The repertoire holds around 180,000 distinct CDR3 sequences, with about 95% as singletons.

V usage is TRBV9 and J usage is TRBJ2-2; D gene uncertain. Sequenced material: CD8+ T cells from PBMCs. The TCR sequence derives from a human donor with multiple sclerosis. The DNA of the CDR3 is TGTGCCAGCAACCGAGACACCGGGGAGCTGTTTTTT. Residues: CASNRDTGELFF.